This paragraph covers one T cell receptor (beta chain) sequence. The antigen is unknown. Primers used in a second PCR of about 7 to 12 cycles were a sample-barcoded 5' primer and a J-beta primer mix. TCRdb re-called the 5' RACE reads through MiXCR, storing one row per CDR3 protein. The table records around 1,100,000 distinct CDR3 sequences, roughly two fifths of them present only once. The sample is drawn from a study of blood T cells in healthy people across ages. This CDR3 has 13 amino acids. Germline CDR1 MNHEY, CDR2 SMNVEV (reference sequence). Study results and caveats: Long-lived and aged donors differed, with more naive CD4+ cells and higher diversity in the long-lived.

The V and J genes are TRBV27 and TRBJ2-4; no clear D. With the DNA end fitting TRBJ2-7 better, the J assignment may be wrong. This receptor was taken from a man aged 18-30 years in good health. Material: blood. CDR3 sequence (DNA): TGTGCCAGCAGTTTCCCCGGGTCCGTCGAGCAGTACTTC. Translation gives CASSFPGSVEQYF.